These 27 T cell receptor beta chains came from one sample sequenced in a study of shared clonotypes between healthy human individuals. The assay was immunoSEQ multiplex PCR, and TCRdb's table has in-frame clones only and misses some. Seen here are 1.5 million to 2.5 million clones, approximately 94% observed once, and the top ten hold 0.95% to 1.5%. Terminally differentiated effector memory CD45RA+ cells were excluded from the naive CD8 cells, which were CD45RO-negative and positively selected for CCR7. Source material: naive CD8+ T cells sorted from blood. These receptors were collected from a man aged 18 to 35 in good health.

The V and J genes are TRBV2 and TRBJ2-5, with 7 bases aligning to TRBD1. The CDR3 covers 15 residues. Germline V gives CDR1 SNHLY, CDR2 FYNNEI. Germline trimming cut 6 bases from V and 5 bases from J; bases unmatched to any gene: 12. The CDR3 DNA sequence: TGTGCCAGCAGGTCCGGGACAGCTCTACAGGAGACCCAGTACTTC. It encodes CASRSGTALQETQYF.

The CDR3, as DNA: TGTGCCAGCAGCACCCCTAGGACAGGGGGGAAGTCACCCCTCCACTTT. Amino acids: CASSTPRTGGKSPLHF. The V and J genes are TRBV21-1 and TRBJ1-6; the table's D gene call, TRBD1, was not cross checked with the DNA. TRBV21-1 is tagged as a pseudogene. The CDR3 sequence is 16 residues long.

The J gene is TRBJ2-6, the V gene TRBV27; no reliable D call. Trimming took 5 bases from V and 2 from J, leaving 10 bases between them. The CDR3 spans 15 residues. Germline V gene lookup returns CDR1 MNHEY and CDR2 SMNVEV (reference sequence). This chain's CDR3 is CASSPLMPGANVLTF. The CDR3 bases are TGTGCCAGCAGTCCCCTGATGCCTGGGGCCAACGTCCTGACTTTC.

This sequence joins TRBV7-9 and TRBJ2-3; D is uncertain. Germline V CDR1 and CDR2: SEHNR, FQNEAQ (reference sequence). The V and J ends lost 1 base and 4 bases respectively, with 6 bases between them. The CDR3 sequence is 13 residues long. CDR3 DNA: TGTGCCAGCAGCTTAGGTGTCTCAGATACGCAGTATTTT. Its protein product is CASSLGVSDTQYF.

CDR3 residues: CASSPNHGLAGEQFF. CDR3 coding DNA: TGTGCCAGCAGCCCCAATCACGGGCTAGCGGGGGAGCAGTTCTTC. V is TRBV7-3 and J is TRBJ2-1; 9 nucleotides align to TRBD2. J was trimmed by 10 bases and V by 5 bases; bases with no gene match: 12. This CDR3 is 15 amino acids long. CDR1 is SGHTA, CDR2 FQGTGA, per germline.

The chain uses TRBV6-6 and TRBJ2-7; D not certain. Germline V CDR1 and CDR2: MNHNY, SVGAGI (reference sequence). V shed 0 bases and J shed 5 bases, with 5 bases lying between them. CDR3 size: 12 residues. The CDR3 spells CASSYSNDEQYF. CDR3 coding DNA: TGTGCCAGCAGTTACTCGAACGACGAGCAGTACTTC.

The rearrangement joins TRBV28 to TRBJ1-6; D remains ambiguous. V lost 3 bases, J lost 3 bases, and 3 bases lay in between. This CDR3 contains 13 residues. In germline, CDR1 is MDHEN, CDR2 SYDVKM. The CDR3 loop is CASSFRYNSPLHF. CDR3 in DNA: TGTGCCAGCAGTTTCCGCTATAATTCACCCCTCCACTTT.

The V gene is TRBV2, the J gene TRBJ1-1, with D uncertain. Germline CDR1 reads SNHLY; CDR2 reads FYNNEI. V lost 3 bases to trimming and J lost 1 base, with 9 bases between them. CDR3 length: 14 amino acids. This CDR3 is CASSDEGGNTEAFF. The CDR3 region has the DNA TGTGCCAGCAGTGATGAGGGCGGGAACACTGAAGCTTTCTTT.

The rearrangement joins TRBV7-9 to TRBJ1-1, with 9 positions matching TRBD1. CDR1 is SEHNR and CDR2 is FQNEAQ in the germline V gene (reference sequence). V lost 3 bases, J lost 2 bases, and 10 bases stayed unmatched. The CDR3 sequence is 17 residues long. The CDR3 loop reads CASSLISSGQGNTEAFF. CDR3 in DNA: TGTGCCAGCAGCTTGATCAGTTCGGGACAGGGAAACACTGAAGCTTTCTTT.

The chain joins TRBV7-9 to TRBJ2-3; 9 bases are a match to TRBD2. V shed 4 bases and J 0 bases; nucleotides not matched to a gene: 8. The CDR3 totals 17 residues. Germline CDR1 and CDR2: SEHNR and FQNEAQ (reference sequence). CDR3 coding DNA: TGTGCCAGCAGCTCCTTGGCTAGCGGGATTAGCACAGATACGCAGTATTTT. It encodes CASSSLASGISTDTQYF.

The chain links TRBV4-3 to TRBJ2-7; 7 bases are shared with TRBD1. The V segment lost 4 bases and the J segment 2 bases; nucleotides outside the gene matches: 8. Germline CDR1 is LGHNA and CDR2 is YSLEER. This CDR3 spans 15 amino acids. The CDR3 reads CASSPWTGEPYEQYF. The DNA of the CDR3 is TGCGCCAGCAGCCCCTGGACAGGAGAACCCTACGAGCAGTACTTC.

DNA of the CDR3: TGTGCCAGCAGCTTTACAGACTCTGGGGCCAACGTCCTGACTTTC. Amino acid sequence: CASSFTDSGANVLTF. V gene TRBV13 combines with J gene TRBJ2-6; no definite D call. Germline CDR1 and CDR2: PRHDT and FYEKMQ (reference sequence). The CDR3 loop spans 15 amino acids. Trimming removed 3 bases from V and 0 bases from J, with 6 bases in between.

The rearrangement uses TRBV6-5 and TRBJ2-7; 8 nucleotides line up with TRBD1. V lost 8 bases to trimming and J lost 6 bases; unmatched junction nucleotides: 6. The germline CDR1 and CDR2 sequences are MNHEY and SVGAGI. The CDR3 is made up of 12 amino acids. CDR3 sequence reads: CASGSTGVEQYF. The CDR3 DNA sequence: TGTGCCAGCGGATCGACAGGGGTCGAGCAGTACTTC.

The chain couples TRBV4-3 to TRBJ2-1; D uncertain. CDR1 and CDR2 from the germline V gene are LGHNA and YSLEER. This CDR3 has 15 amino acids. The V end lost 4 bases, the J end lost 2 bases, and 12 bases lay between the germline ends. In nucleotides, the CDR3 is TGCGCCAGCAGCCCCACGAGAGCGCCCTACAATGAGCAGTTCTTC. Translated, it gives CASSPTRAPYNEQFF.

The DNA for the CDR3 is TGCGCCAGCAGCCTCGAACCCCCCCCACAGAAAGAGACCCAGTACTTC. Its translation: CASSLEPPPQKETQYF. This chain joins TRBV4-1 and TRBJ2-5; D remains ambiguous. CDR3 size: 16 residues. Trimming took off 4 bases at V and 3 bases at J, with 18 bases between the two ends. Germline loops: CDR1 MGHRA, CDR2 YSYEKL.

J is TRBJ2-1 and V is TRBV19; 7 nucleotides agree with TRBD2. Germline-derived CDR1 and CDR2 are LNHDA and SQIVND (reference sequence). V dropped 7 bases and J dropped 2; count of bases not matched to a gene: 11. This CDR3 has 16 residues. In nucleotides, the CDR3 is TGTGCCAGTACTTCCTGGGGCGGGAGCGCCTACAATGAGCAGTTCTTC. Translating it yields CASTSWGGSAYNEQFF.

The V call is TRBV2, the J call TRBJ2-3, with D possibly being TRBD2 (6 bases). Per the germline V gene, CDR1 is SNHLY and CDR2 is FYNNEI. The V gene lost 6 bases and the J gene lost 3 bases, with 25 bases spanning the gap. CDR3 length: 18 residues. This CDR3 is CASSPEEGPLGDTDTQYF. In nucleotides, the CDR3 is TGTGCCAGCAGCCCCGAGGAGGGCCCCCTTGGTGATACAGATACGCAGTATTTT.

The CDR3 protein is CASSLGYGNEQFF. CDR3 nucleotide sequence: TGTGCCAGCAGCTTGGGGTACGGCAATGAGCAGTTCTTC. The chain recombines TRBV5-6 with TRBJ2-1; the D is unclear. Looked up from germline, CDR1 is SGHDT and CDR2 is YYEEEE. This CDR3 is 13 amino acids long. Trimming left V 0 bases short and J 6 bases short, with 7 bases between.

The V call is TRBV5-1, the J call TRBJ1-2; 7 bases map to TRBD1. V dropped 3 bases and J dropped 0; count of bases not matched to a gene: 8. There are 16 residues in the CDR3. Germline V gives CDR1 SGHRS, CDR2 YFSETQ. The CDR3 reads CASSSHGQEANYGYTF. CDR3 DNA: TGCGCCAGCAGCTCTCATGGACAGGAAGCTAACTATGGCTACACCTTC.

This clone was seen only once. This rearrangement joins TRBV19 to TRBJ2-1; TRBD1 might be the D (6 bases). V was shortened by 2 bases and J by 1 base, with 9 bases between the two germline ends. The germline CDR1 and CDR2 sequences are LNHDA and SQIVND (reference sequence). This CDR3 has 15 residues. The CDR3 DNA sequence: TGTGCCAGTAGTATATACAGGGAGTCCTACAATGAGCAGTTCTTC. This codes for CASSIYRESYNEQFF.

The chain recombines TRBV27 with TRBJ2-7, with TRBD2 matching 13 bases. Trimming cost V 4 bases and J 3 bases; bases outside gene matches: 3. The germline gives CDR1 MNHEY, CDR2 SMNVEV (reference sequence). This CDR3 is built from 15 residues. The CDR3 bases are TGTGCCAGCAGTTATGGGACTAGCGGGGACTACGAGCAGTACTTC. Translating it yields CASSYGTSGDYEQYF.

The chain uses TRBV7-6 and TRBJ2-7; 8 nucleotides align to TRBD1. V lost 3 bases and J lost 7; bases outside the gene matches: 17. CDR1 is SGHVS and CDR2 is FNYEAQ in the germline V gene. There are 17 residues in the CDR3. CDR3 region: CASSLGPGTGYEEEQYF. In DNA, the CDR3 is TGTGCCAGCAGCTTGGGCCCTGGGACAGGATATGAGGAGGAGCAGTACTTC. Full variable domain (rest looked up from reference TRBV7-6 and TRBJ2-7): GAGVSQSPRYKVTKRGQDVALRCDPISGHVSLYWYRQALGQGPEFLTYFNYEAQQDKSGLPNDRFSAERPEGSISTLTIQRTEQRDSAMYRCASSLGPGTGYEEEQYFGPGTRLTVT.

The chain carries TRBV5-1 and TRBJ2-7; D is possibly TRBD1 or TRBD2 (5 bases each). V shed 2 bases and J shed 5 bases, with 14 bases lying between them. Germline CDR1 SGHRS, CDR2 YFSETQ. The CDR3 has 14 residues. CDR3 in DNA: TGCGCCAGCAGCTTCGAGAAGGGACGAGACGAGCAGTACTTC. Translated, it gives CASSFEKGRDEQYF.

The chain employs TRBV7-9 and TRBJ1-1, with D tentatively TRBD1 (5 bases). Per germline, CDR1 SEHNR and CDR2 FQNEAQ (reference sequence). The CDR3 sequence is 12 residues long. V lost 5 bases to trimming and J lost 5 bases, with 9 bases between them. The DNA of the CDR3 is TGTGCCAGCAGCCGAGGGGTAACTGAAGCTTTCTTT. Translated: CASSRGVTEAFF.

The chain links TRBV10-1 to TRBJ2-7; 8 bases are shared with TRBD2. The CDR3 loop spans 15 amino acids. The V gene end was trimmed by 3 bases and the J gene end by 2 bases; junction bases not matched to a gene: 6. Germline values: CDR1 WNHNN, CDR2 SYGVQD (reference sequence). The CDR3 DNA follows: TGCGCCAGCAGTGACGGAGCGGGGGCTACCTACGAGCAGTACTTC. The encoded protein is CASSDGAGATYEQYF.

V usage is TRBV5-6 and J usage is TRBJ2-5; 8 nucleotides match TRBD2. Germline V lookup: CDR1 SGHDT, CDR2 YYEEEE. With V trimmed by 0 bases and J by 3 bases, 4 bases remained unmatched. This CDR3 comprises 15 residues. CDR3 amino acids: CASSLAGTREETQYF. The CDR3 nucleotides are TGTGCCAGCAGCTTGGCCGGGACTAGGGAAGAGACCCAGTACTTC.

This clone was observed once. The chain is built from TRBV2 and TRBJ2-3, with D perhaps given as TRBD1 or TRBD2 (5 bases each). Germline lookup yields CDR1 SNHLY and CDR2 FYNNEI. CDR3 length: 14 residues. V lost 6 bases and J 0 bases, leaving 10 bases between the germline ends. The chain's CDR3 is CASSRDASTDTQYF. The CDR3 coding sequence is TGTGCCAGCAGCCGGGACGCCAGCACAGATACGCAGTATTTT.